This TCR beta chain was sequenced in a study of blood T cell repertoires in COVID-19. Measured with immunoSEQ multiplex PCR; TCRdb has only the in-frame clones, and not every one. The data contain 200,000 to 250,000 clones, approximately 90% of them singletons. Trimming pared 2 bases from V and 0 bases from J, leaving 6 bases between. Germline V gene lookup returns CDR1 SGHRS and CDR2 YFSETQ. The CDR3 spans 15 residues. Material for sequencing was PBMCs or T cells enriched from blood (not recorded which). The sequence came from a man aged 45-65 years who had been exposed to COVID-19. This chain connects TRBV5-1 to TRBJ2-6; D gene uncertain. CDR3 nucleotide sequence: TGCGCCAGCAGCTTTTTCAGCTCTGGGGCCAACGTCCTGACTTTC. Translated: CASSFFSSGANVLTF. The full variable domain, with the rest looked up from reference TRBV5-1 and TRBJ2-6, is KAGVTQTPRYLIKTRGQQVTLSCSPISGHRSVSWYQQTPGQGLQFLFEYFSETQRNKGNFPGRFSGRQFSNSRSEMNVSTLELGDSALYLCASSFFSSGANVLTFGAGSRLTVL.